The rows below give T cell receptor beta chains drawn from one sample of a study of shared clonotypes between healthy human individuals. Here immunoSEQ multiplex PCR was the method, and the copy in TCRdb shows in-frame clones only, minus some. The sample holds some 630,000 clones, 72% seen once. What was sequenced was memory CD4+ T cells sorted from blood. These receptors were collected from a woman in her thirties in good health. Both conserved end residues are part of each CDR3. The D gene is left open where the match is weak.

TRBV30	TRBJ1-1	TRBD1	CAWDRDRVPKVNTEAFF	TGTGCCTGGGACCGGGACAGGGTGCCCAAGGTGAACACTGAAGCTTTCTTT
TRBV2	TRBJ2-7	-	CANRGPRGAISKLNYEQYF	TGTGCCAACAGGGGTCCGAGGGGGGCTATCTCCAAGCTTAATTACGAGCAGTACTTC
TRBV28	TRBJ1-5	TRBD1	CASSSQGARNQPQHF	TGTGCCAGCAGTTCACAGGGGGCACGCAATCAGCCCCAGCATTTT
TRBV5-1	TRBJ2-1	-	CASTESYNEQFF	TGCGCCAGCACAGAGTCCTACAATGAGCAGTTCTTC
TRBV28	TRBJ2-7	-	CASSLSGRVSYEQYF	TGTGCCAGCAGTTTATCAGGCAGGGTATCCTACGAGCAGTACTTC
TRBV14	TRBJ1-3	-	CASSGAFTSGNTIYF	TGTGCCAGCAGTGGGGCTTTTACCTCTGGAAACACCATATATTTT
TRBV10-3	TRBJ2-5	TRBD1	CATKGGVETQYF	TGTGCCACCAAAGGGGGCGTGGAGACCCAGTACTTC
TRBV19	TRBJ2-1	-	CATRQSSYNEQFF	TGTGCCACCCGACAGAGCTCCTACAATGAGCAGTTCTTC
TRBV6-6	TRBJ1-2	-	CASVGGPYGYTF	TGTGCCAGCGTTGGGGGGCCCTATGGCTACACCTTC
TRBV27	TRBJ2-1	TRBD2	CASKGGRNRNEQFF	TGTGCCAGCAAGGGCGGGAGGAATCGGAATGAGCAGTTCTTC
TRBV25-1	TRBJ2-7	TRBD1	CASSGSPGQGSYEQYF	TGTGCCAGCAGTGGTAGTCCGGGACAGGGCTCCTACGAGCAGTACTTC
TRBV29-1	TRBJ2-5	-	CSVTRQEETQYF	TGCAGCGTTACAAGACAGGAAGAGACCCAGTACTTC
TRBV18	TRBJ2-1	TRBD1	CASSPPGTGNNEQFF	TGTGCCAGCTCACCGCCCGGGACAGGGAACAATGAGCAGTTCTTC
TRBV11-2	TRBJ2-3	TRBD1	CASSPNRGPDTQYF	TGTGCCAGCAGCCCCAACAGGGGCCCAGATACGCAGTATTTT
TRBV28	TRBJ2-7	-	CASSFSEGSYEQYF	TGTGCCAGCAGTTTTTCGGAGGGATCCTACGAGCAGTACTTC
TRBV19	TRBJ1-5	-	CASSIDLLTPSNQPQHF	TGTGCCAGTAGTATAGATCTCTTGACTCCTAGCAATCAGCCCCAGCATTTT
TRBV29-1	TRBJ2-7	-	CSVDFGGEQYF	TGCAGCGTTGATTTTGGGGGCGAGCAGTACTTC